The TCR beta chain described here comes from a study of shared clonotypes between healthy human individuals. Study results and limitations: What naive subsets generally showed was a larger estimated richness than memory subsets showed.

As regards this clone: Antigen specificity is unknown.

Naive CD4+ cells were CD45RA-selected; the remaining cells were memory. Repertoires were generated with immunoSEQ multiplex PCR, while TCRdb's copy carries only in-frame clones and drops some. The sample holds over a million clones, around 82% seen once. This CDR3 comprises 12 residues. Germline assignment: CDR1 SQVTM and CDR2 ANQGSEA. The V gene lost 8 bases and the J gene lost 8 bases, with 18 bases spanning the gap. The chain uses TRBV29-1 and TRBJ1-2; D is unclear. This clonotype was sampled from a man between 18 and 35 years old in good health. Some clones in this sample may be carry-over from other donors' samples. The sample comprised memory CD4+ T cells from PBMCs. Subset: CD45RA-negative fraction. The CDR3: CSPLGPEEGYTF. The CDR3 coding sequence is TGCAGCCCCTTGGGTCCAGAGGAAGGCTACACCTTC.